One sample yielded the 16 T cell receptor beta chains listed below, sequenced in a study of control samples from healthy donors and cancer patients. Sequencing used immunoSEQ multiplex PCR; TCRdb keeps in-frame clones, though not all of them. The repertoire consists of some 90,000 clones, with more than 85% occurring once and the leading ten covering roughly 1.3%. Sequencing used blood. These receptors were obtained from a woman aged 45-59 years in good health.

V is TRBV4-2 and J is TRBJ2-2; 8 positions match TRBD2. Germline V lookup: CDR1 LGHNA, CDR2 YNFKEQ. The CDR3 consists of 17 residues. The ends lost 4 bases at V and 3 bases at J; junction bases unmatched: 10. The CDR3 DNA sequence: TGTGCCAGCAGCCTCCCGGGAGGGATGATAGACACCGGGGAGCTGTTTTTT. This encodes CASSLPGGMIDTGELFF.

The chain joins TRBV5-1 to TRBJ1-1, with D perhaps TRBD1 (5 bases). CDR3 length: 15 amino acids. Germline V CDR1 and CDR2: SGHRS, YFSETQ. Trimming took off 0 bases at V and 5 bases at J, with 14 bases between the two ends. CDR3 nucleotide sequence: TGCGCCAGCAGCTTGGCGGGGGACGTAGGGACTGAAGCTTTCTTT. Protein sequence: CASSLAGDVGTEAFF.

The chain employs TRBV4-3 and TRBJ2-4; 7 bases fit TRBD2. From germline, CDR1 is LGHNA and CDR2 YSLEER. Trimming took 3 bases from V and 9 from J; bases not matched to a gene: 8. This CDR3 is 14 amino acids long. The CDR3 region is CASSHDRPGGIQYF. The CDR3 bases are TGCGCCAGCAGCCATGACCGCCCGGGGGGCATTCAGTACTTC.

This clone came up many times. This sequence joins TRBV7-3 and TRBJ2-1; the match to TRBD1 covers 9 bases. The germline V gene encodes CDR1 SGHTA and CDR2 FQGTGA. Unmatched junction bases numbered 3, after V lost 3 bases and J lost 3 bases. The CDR3 runs to 15 residues. The CDR3 spells CASSLDRGHYNEQFF. The CDR3 bases are TGTGCCAGCAGCTTGGACAGGGGCCACTACAATGAGCAGTTCTTC.

The gene calls are TRBV10-3 and TRBJ2-2, with D perhaps assigned TRBD1 or TRBD2 (5 bases each). Germline CDR1 is ENHRY and CDR2 is SYGVKD. The length of the CDR3 is 14 residues. V was shortened by 10 bases and J by 8 bases, with 20 bases between the two germline ends. The CDR3 region is CASRSAGAKGELFF. The CDR3 bases are TGTGCCAGCCGCTCCGCCGGGGCGAAGGGGGAGCTGTTTTTT.

The chain has TRBV4-3 and TRBJ1-1; no definite D call. V shed 4 bases and J shed 1 base, with 13 bases lying between them. CDR1 and CDR2 (germline): LGHNA, YSLEER. There are 15 residues in the CDR3. The CDR3: CASSRGGSGNTEAFF. The CDR3 nucleotides read TGCGCCAGCAGCCGGGGTGGGAGCGGGAACACTGAAGCTTTCTTT.

This clone was counted a single time. V usage is TRBV2 and J usage is TRBJ2-3, with 8 nucleotides matching TRBD1. Germline V gene lookup returns CDR1 SNHLY and CDR2 FYNNEI. J was trimmed by 6 bases and V by 6 bases; bases with no gene match: 11. CDR3 length: 15 amino acids. CDR3: CASSPDRAGLDTQYF. The CDR3 DNA follows: TGTGCCAGCAGCCCGGACAGGGCGGGCCTCGATACGCAGTATTTT.

The sample holds a few counts of this clone. The J gene is TRBJ1-2, the V gene TRBV4-1; possible D gene TRBD1, 5 bases. V shed 1 base and J shed 3 bases, with 9 bases lying between them. CDR3 length: 14 residues. CDR1 is MGHRA, CDR2 YSYEKL, per germline. CDR3 residues: CASSQAGTDYGYTF. DNA of the CDR3: TGCGCCAGCAGCCAAGCCGGGACGGACTATGGCTACACCTTC.

This clone has just a few counts. The chain uses TRBV2 and TRBJ1-6; perhaps TRBD1 as D (5 bases). Looked up from germline, CDR1 is SNHLY and CDR2 is FYNNEI. The V gene lost 3 bases and the J gene lost 9 bases, with 9 bases spanning the gap. The CDR3 contains 13 residues. The CDR3 region is CASSEQGGSPLHF. The CDR3 DNA is TGTGCCAGCAGTGAGCAGGGTGGTTCACCCCTCCACTTT.

The rearrangement uses TRBV7-6 and TRBJ2-3, with TRBD1 matching 7 bases. In germline, CDR1 is SGHVS, CDR2 FNYEAQ. J lost 2 bases, V lost 3 bases, and 5 bases had no gene match. The CDR3 spans 15 residues. In DNA form, the CDR3 reads TGTGCCAGCAGCTTCGGACAGGTGAACACAGATACGCAGTATTTT. Protein sequence: CASSFGQVNTDTQYF.

The CDR3, as DNA: TGTGCCACCTCAAGACCGGGACAGGGCGTCTCTGGAAACACCATATATTTT. This encodes CATSRPGQGVSGNTIYF. The chain has TRBV7-2 and TRBJ1-3; 9 bases are shared with TRBD1. The CDR3 consists of 17 residues. CDR1 SGHTA and CDR2 FQGNSA come from the germline V gene. V lost 10 bases and J lost 0; bases outside the gene matches: 13.

This chain links TRBV7-2 with TRBJ1-4; a weak D match, TRBD1 (6 bases). Trimming removed 0 bases from V and 8 bases from J, with 13 bases in between. The V gene's germline CDR1 is SGHTA and CDR2 FQGNSA. The CDR3 has 15 amino acids. The CDR3 region is CASSLARGAREKLFF. The CDR3 DNA reads TGTGCCAGCAGCTTAGCAAGGGGGGCGCGGGAAAAACTGTTTTTT.

The chain employs TRBV10-3 and TRBJ2-5; D call uncertain. The CDR3 is 16 residues long. Germline CDR1 is ENHRY and CDR2 is SYGVKD. Trimming took 2 bases from V and 2 from J, leaving 15 bases between them. CDR3 sequence reads: CAISEPSGSQQETQYF. In nucleotides, the CDR3 is TGTGCCATCAGTGAGCCCTCGGGTAGCCAACAAGAGACCCAGTACTTC.

This clone was recorded once. The chain is built from TRBV10-3 and TRBJ1-2, with a tentative D call TRBD1 (5 bases). Germline V gives CDR1 ENHRY, CDR2 SYGVKD. With 3 bases removed from V and 4 bases from J, the gap between germline ends came to 12 bases. This CDR3 is 14 amino acids long. CDR3 sequence (DNA): TGTGCCATCAGTGATGAAAGGACAACCTATGGCTACACCTTC. This gives the protein CAISDERTTYGYTF.

This clone was observed a single time. V and J are TRBV28 and TRBJ2-3; the D gene is possibly TRBD2 (6 bases). The germline gives CDR1 MDHEN, CDR2 SYDVKM. The CDR3 runs to 16 residues. V was shortened by 6 bases and J by 6 bases, with 22 bases between the two germline ends. CDR3 sequence reads: CASRPRQASRGDTQYF. CDR3 sequence (DNA): TGTGCCAGCAGGCCAAGGCAGGCTAGCCGGGGGGATACGCAGTATTTT.

The J gene is TRBJ1-6, the V gene TRBV7-2; 11 positions agree with TRBD1. The CDR3 runs 16 residues. V trimming: 6 bases; J trimming: 8 bases; junction bases outside the gene matches: 9. CDR1 is SGHTA and CDR2 is FQGNSA in the germline V gene. DNA of the CDR3: TGTGCCAGCAGTCCTAACTCGGGACAGGGGGATTCACCCCTCCACTTT. Amino acids: CASSPNSGQGDSPLHF. The whole variable domain, filled in from reference TRBV7-2 and TRBJ1-6, reads GAGVSQSPSNKVTEKGKDVELRCDPISGHTALYWYRQSLGQGLEFLIYFQGNSAPDKSGLPSDRFSAERTGGSVSTLTIQRTQQEDSAVYLCASSPNSGQGDSPLHFGNGTRLTVT.